The 22 T cell receptor beta chains presented below share a single source sample, sequenced in a study of T cell repertoires in cytomegalovirus infection (dated 2019 in TCRdb). Their antigens are not known. The listed sequencing device is Illumina HiSeq 1500. In TCRdb, the public reads were trimmed at Q25 with fastp and aligned with MiXCR, with productive beta chains retained. For every CDR3 protein sequence, its rows merge into one entry that carries the most common genes and DNA. The sample table lists roughly 70,000 distinct CDR3 sequences, roughly 22% of them with a count of one. In total, the top ten clones hold roughly two thirds of the sample. The treatment or condition label here, explained by the study, means: in vitro stimulation with specific CMV peptide epitopes to enrich CMV-specific T cells. This specimen was CD8+ T cells from cultured PBMCs, taken from culture after CMV antigen stimulation. The receptors shown here come from a human donor in good health (CMV status not recorded). Some clones in this sample may be carry-over from other donors' samples.

The chain carries TRBV7-8 and TRBJ1-5; D unclear. The germline CDR1 and CDR2 sequences are SGHVS and FQNEAQ. This CDR3 spans 12 amino acids. V was cut by 2 bases and J by 6 bases, with 5 bases left in between. As DNA, the CDR3 is TGTGCCAGCAGCTTATTCGGTCAGCCCCAGCATTTT. This gives the protein CASSLFGQPQHF.

The chain joins TRBV4-3 to TRBJ1-5; D is uncertain. Trimming pared 0 bases from V and 0 bases from J, leaving 6 bases between. Germline lookup yields CDR1 LGHNA and CDR2 YSLEER. This CDR3 spans 15 amino acids. This CDR3 is CASSQDYNSNQPQHF. DNA of the CDR3: TGCGCCAGCAGCCAAGACTATAATAGCAATCAGCCCCAGCATTTT.

The chain carries TRBV24-1 and TRBJ2-2; 14 bases are a match to TRBD2. Trimming removed 7 bases from V and 7 bases from J; junction bases left unmatched: 13. This CDR3 is 18 amino acids long. From germline, CDR1 is KGHDR and CDR2 SFDVKD. CDR3 sequence reads: CATREPTSGGAAGGELFF. DNA of the CDR3: TGTGCCACCAGGGAACCGACTAGCGGGGGGGCCGCAGGCGGGGAGCTGTTTTTT.

In its sample, this clonotype was seen a few times. CDR3 loop: CASSAPGDEYSNQPQHF. The CDR3 bases are TGTGCCAGCAGTGCGCCTGGGGATGAATATAGCAATCAGCCCCAGCATTTT. V usage is TRBV28 and J usage is TRBJ1-5, with D unclear. Trimming removed 5 bases from V and 0 bases from J, with 17 bases in between. This CDR3 contains 17 residues. Germline CDR1 is MDHEN and CDR2 is SYDVKM.

The chain couples TRBV7-9 to TRBJ2-7, with unresolved D. V was clipped by 5 bases and J by 0 bases, with 17 bases between them. From germline, CDR1 is SEHNR and CDR2 FQNEAQ (reference sequence). The CDR3 consists of 16 residues. The CDR3 sequence: CASSPAQEPASYEQYF. DNA for the CDR3: TGTGCCAGCAGCCCAGCCCAGGAGCCGGCCTCCTACGAGCAGTACTTC.

This clonotype has a handful of counts. The chain carries TRBV19 and TRBJ2-1, with 9 bases aligning to TRBD2. This CDR3 has 15 amino acids. CDR1 and CDR2 from the germline V gene are LNHDA and SQIVND (reference sequence). V was clipped by 6 bases and J by 5 bases; unmatched bases: 8. For the CDR3, the DNA is TGTGCCAGTAGGACCTTAGCGGGGGAAAACAATGAGCAGTTCTTC. Translating it yields CASRTLAGENNEQFF.

In its sample, this clonotype was seen a few times. CDR3 nucleotide sequence: TGCGCCAGCAGCCAAGCCCCGGAGGGGTTGTATGGCTACACCTTC. Amino acid sequence: CASSQAPEGLYGYTF. The V call is TRBV4-3, the J call TRBJ1-2; D possibly corresponds to TRBD1 (5 bases). Germline V gives CDR1 LGHNA, CDR2 YSLEER. V shed 1 base and J shed 5 bases, with 14 bases lying between them. The CDR3 totals 15 residues.

This sequence joins TRBV12-3 or TRBV12-4 and TRBJ2-3, with D possibly being TRBD1 (5 bases). Trimming removed 8 bases at V and 2 bases at J, with 17 bases between. This CDR3 is 15 amino acids long. The CDR3 loop is CASSAGRSYTDTQYF. The CDR3 nucleotides read TGTGCCAGCTCGGCAGGGCGATCTTACACAGATACGCAGTATTTT.

This clonotype came up a few times. CDR3 protein: CASRLDPPTDTQYF. The CDR3, as DNA: TGTGCCAGCAGATTGGACCCCCCGACGGATACGCAGTATTTT. The chain combines TRBV6-2 or TRBV6-3 with TRBJ2-3; no firm D call. The V and J ends lost 6 bases and 6 bases respectively, with 16 bases between them. In germline, CDR1 is MNHEY, CDR2 SVGEGT. The CDR3 extends over 14 amino acids.

This clonotype was seen only a few times. V gene TRBV2 combines with J gene TRBJ1-4; 9 nucleotides align to TRBD1. The V gene's germline CDR1 is SNHLY and CDR2 FYNNEI. The CDR3 length is 17 residues. The J segment lost 10 bases and the V segment lost 0 bases, leaving 12 bases of the junction unmatched. CDR3 protein: CASSEAEYGTGKGKLFF. CDR3 coding DNA: TGTGCCAGCAGTGAAGCGGAATACGGGACAGGGAAAGGAAAACTGTTTTTT. Full variable domain (rest looked up from reference TRBV2 and TRBJ1-4): EPEVTQTPSHQVTQMGQEVILRCVPISNHLYFYWYRQILGQKVEFLVSFYNNEISEKSEIFDDQFSVERPDGSNFTLKIRSTKLEDSAMYFCASSEAEYGTGKGKLFFGSGTQLSVL.

This clonotype was observed a few times. J is TRBJ1-5 and V is TRBV7-2; a weak D match, TRBD1 (5 bases). The CDR3 is made up of 13 amino acids. V was shortened by 4 bases and J by 4 bases, with 8 bases between the two germline ends. The germline V gene encodes CDR1 SGHTA and CDR2 FQGNSA. The DNA for the CDR3 is TGTGCCAGCAGCTCGACAGCGAATCAGCCCCAGCATTTT. The encoded protein is CASSSTANQPQHF.

The V gene is TRBV11-3, the J gene TRBJ1-6; D call uncertain. CDR3 length: 13 amino acids. Germline V gene data show CDR1 as SGHNT and CDR2 as YENEEA. V dropped 0 bases and J dropped 9 bases, with 6 bases sitting between them. Here the CDR3 reads CASSLDGLSPLHF. The CDR3 DNA reads TGTGCCAGCAGCTTAGATGGACTTTCACCCCTCCACTTT.

This clonotype has a handful of counts. The chain couples TRBV5-4 to TRBJ2-7; 9 nucleotides agree with TRBD1. V trimming: 3 bases; J trimming: 6 bases; junction bases outside the gene matches: 4. Germline values: CDR1 SGHNT, CDR2 YYREEE (reference sequence). The CDR3 runs to 13 residues. The CDR3 DNA is TGTGCCAGCAGCTGGGGGACAGGGCCCGAGCAGTACTTC. Its protein product is CASSWGTGPEQYF.

The gene calls are TRBV6-1 and TRBJ2-2, with 9 bases matching TRBD1. The CDR3 covers 15 residues. V gave up 3 bases and J gave up 3 bases; unmatched junction bases: 2. Germline V gives CDR1 MNHNS, CDR2 SASEGT. CDR3: CASSDGDRDTGELFF. The DNA for the CDR3 is TGTGCCAGCAGTGATGGGGACAGGGACACCGGGGAGCTGTTTTTT.

V usage is TRBV5-5 and J usage is TRBJ1-5; D perhaps matches TRBD1 (5 bases). CDR1 SGHKS and CDR2 YYEKEE come from the germline V gene (reference sequence). This CDR3 is 14 amino acids long. V gave up 4 bases and J gave up 4 bases, with 12 bases separating them. CDR3 nucleotide sequence: TGTGCCAGCAGCGTGGAGTGGGGGAATCAGCCCCAGCATTTT. It is translated as CASSVEWGNQPQHF.

This clonotype has just a few counts. The genes are TRBV7-9 and TRBJ2-1; no clear D. Germline V lookup: CDR1 SEHNR, CDR2 FQNEAQ (reference sequence). Between the trimmed V and J ends, which lost 1 base and 6 bases, there was a span of 16 bases. The CDR3 has 16 residues. In DNA form, the CDR3 reads TGTGCCAGCAGCTTAGACGAGTGGGTTACTGGCAATGAGCAGTTCTTC. The encoded protein is CASSLDEWVTGNEQFF.

This clonotype was counted ten times or more. This chain connects TRBV25-1 to TRBJ1-5; 8 bases fit TRBD1. V lost 9 bases to trimming and J lost 2 bases; unmatched junction nucleotides: 12. The length of the CDR3 is 16 residues. Germline V gene lookup returns CDR1 MGHDK and CDR2 SYGVNS. The CDR3 protein is CARPKLTGGRNQPQHF. The CDR3 coding sequence is TGTGCCAGGCCAAAATTAACAGGGGGGCGCAATCAGCCCCAGCATTTT.

V usage is TRBV6-2 or TRBV6-3 and J usage is TRBJ1-1; no firm D call. This CDR3 has 15 amino acids. Germline V gene lookup returns CDR1 MNHEY and CDR2 SVGEGT. The V gene lost 0 bases and the J gene lost 7 bases, with 15 bases spanning the gap. The CDR3 DNA reads as TGTGCCAGCAGTTACTCCTGGGATATAGAAGGTGAAGCTTTCTTT. Its translation: CASSYSWDIEGEAFF.

This clonotype was detected only a few times. The J gene is TRBJ1-1, the V gene TRBV12-3 or TRBV12-4; perhaps TRBD1 as D (5 bases). Trimming took 1 base from V and 5 from J, leaving 11 bases between them. This CDR3 is built from 14 residues. The CDR3 DNA reads TGTGCCAGCAGTTTAGGGGGGGTTGGGACTGAAGCTTTCTTT. Its protein is CASSLGGVGTEAFF.

This clonotype has just a few counts. The chain links TRBV7-2 to TRBJ1-2, with 11 bases lining up with TRBD1. This CDR3 comprises 14 residues. Looked up from germline, CDR1 is SGHTA and CDR2 is FQGNSA. Losses at the gene ends were 4 bases for V and 8 bases for J; bases not matched to a gene: 6. The CDR3 spells CASSSGQGAGGYTF. For the CDR3, the DNA is TGTGCCAGCAGCTCCGGACAGGGGGCTGGGGGCTACACCTTC. The complete variable domain, with remaining parts taken from reference TRBV7-2 and TRBJ1-2, reads GAGVSQSPSNKVTEKGKDVELRCDPISGHTALYWYRQSLGQGLEFLIYFQGNSAPDKSGLPSDRFSAERTGGSVSTLTIQRTQQEDSAVYLCASSSGQGAGGYTFGSGTRLTVV.

By its share, this clonotype is medium-sized (0.01 to 0.1%). The J gene is TRBJ2-7, the V gene TRBV28; D is ambiguous. CDR1 is MDHEN and CDR2 is SYDVKM in the germline V gene. The CDR3 has 14 amino acids. V was clipped by 5 bases and J by 3 bases, with 14 bases between them. The CDR3 region has the DNA TGTGCCAGCAGTGAAGGGCAGATTCACTACGAGCAGTACTTC. It translates to CASSEGQIHYEQYF.

This clonotype was detected ten times or more. The chain has TRBV4-1 and TRBJ2-1; D may be TRBD1 (6 bases). Looked up from germline, CDR1 is MGHRA and CDR2 is YSYEKL. V lost 3 bases and J lost 0, with 12 bases in between. The CDR3 is made up of 16 amino acids. CDR3 in amino acids: CASSHPDRSSYNEQFF. The CDR3 bases are TGCGCCAGCAGCCACCCCGACAGGAGCTCCTACAATGAGCAGTTCTTC.